The entry that follows covers one T cell receptor (beta chain) sequence. Its antigen is unidentified. The data are from a study of siplizumab effects on memory and regulatory T cells. Germline-derived CDR1 and CDR2 are LGHNT and FRNRAP. Unmatched junction bases numbered 10, after V lost 5 bases and J lost 5 bases. The CDR3 is 15 amino acids. The repertoire was sequenced with immunoSEQ multiplex PCR; TCRdb's copy has only in-frame clones and lacks some. This repertoire shows about 52,000 clones, nearly 98% found once; its top ten account for around 0.6%. Study outcomes and limitations: Both greater diversity than memory cells and a major contribution to the alloresponse seemed to characterize naive T cells. Proliferating siplizumab-cultured Tregs lacked confirmed suppressive function.

This receptor was taken from a human donor in good health. The sequenced sample consisted of naive CD4+ T cells sorted from blood. The rearrangement joins TRBV12-5 to TRBJ2-7, with TRBD1 matching over 9 bases. This chain's CDR3 is CASGLAGQGYDEQYF. CDR3 nucleotide sequence: TGTGCTAGTGGTCTCGCAGGACAGGGGTACGACGAGCAGTACTTC.